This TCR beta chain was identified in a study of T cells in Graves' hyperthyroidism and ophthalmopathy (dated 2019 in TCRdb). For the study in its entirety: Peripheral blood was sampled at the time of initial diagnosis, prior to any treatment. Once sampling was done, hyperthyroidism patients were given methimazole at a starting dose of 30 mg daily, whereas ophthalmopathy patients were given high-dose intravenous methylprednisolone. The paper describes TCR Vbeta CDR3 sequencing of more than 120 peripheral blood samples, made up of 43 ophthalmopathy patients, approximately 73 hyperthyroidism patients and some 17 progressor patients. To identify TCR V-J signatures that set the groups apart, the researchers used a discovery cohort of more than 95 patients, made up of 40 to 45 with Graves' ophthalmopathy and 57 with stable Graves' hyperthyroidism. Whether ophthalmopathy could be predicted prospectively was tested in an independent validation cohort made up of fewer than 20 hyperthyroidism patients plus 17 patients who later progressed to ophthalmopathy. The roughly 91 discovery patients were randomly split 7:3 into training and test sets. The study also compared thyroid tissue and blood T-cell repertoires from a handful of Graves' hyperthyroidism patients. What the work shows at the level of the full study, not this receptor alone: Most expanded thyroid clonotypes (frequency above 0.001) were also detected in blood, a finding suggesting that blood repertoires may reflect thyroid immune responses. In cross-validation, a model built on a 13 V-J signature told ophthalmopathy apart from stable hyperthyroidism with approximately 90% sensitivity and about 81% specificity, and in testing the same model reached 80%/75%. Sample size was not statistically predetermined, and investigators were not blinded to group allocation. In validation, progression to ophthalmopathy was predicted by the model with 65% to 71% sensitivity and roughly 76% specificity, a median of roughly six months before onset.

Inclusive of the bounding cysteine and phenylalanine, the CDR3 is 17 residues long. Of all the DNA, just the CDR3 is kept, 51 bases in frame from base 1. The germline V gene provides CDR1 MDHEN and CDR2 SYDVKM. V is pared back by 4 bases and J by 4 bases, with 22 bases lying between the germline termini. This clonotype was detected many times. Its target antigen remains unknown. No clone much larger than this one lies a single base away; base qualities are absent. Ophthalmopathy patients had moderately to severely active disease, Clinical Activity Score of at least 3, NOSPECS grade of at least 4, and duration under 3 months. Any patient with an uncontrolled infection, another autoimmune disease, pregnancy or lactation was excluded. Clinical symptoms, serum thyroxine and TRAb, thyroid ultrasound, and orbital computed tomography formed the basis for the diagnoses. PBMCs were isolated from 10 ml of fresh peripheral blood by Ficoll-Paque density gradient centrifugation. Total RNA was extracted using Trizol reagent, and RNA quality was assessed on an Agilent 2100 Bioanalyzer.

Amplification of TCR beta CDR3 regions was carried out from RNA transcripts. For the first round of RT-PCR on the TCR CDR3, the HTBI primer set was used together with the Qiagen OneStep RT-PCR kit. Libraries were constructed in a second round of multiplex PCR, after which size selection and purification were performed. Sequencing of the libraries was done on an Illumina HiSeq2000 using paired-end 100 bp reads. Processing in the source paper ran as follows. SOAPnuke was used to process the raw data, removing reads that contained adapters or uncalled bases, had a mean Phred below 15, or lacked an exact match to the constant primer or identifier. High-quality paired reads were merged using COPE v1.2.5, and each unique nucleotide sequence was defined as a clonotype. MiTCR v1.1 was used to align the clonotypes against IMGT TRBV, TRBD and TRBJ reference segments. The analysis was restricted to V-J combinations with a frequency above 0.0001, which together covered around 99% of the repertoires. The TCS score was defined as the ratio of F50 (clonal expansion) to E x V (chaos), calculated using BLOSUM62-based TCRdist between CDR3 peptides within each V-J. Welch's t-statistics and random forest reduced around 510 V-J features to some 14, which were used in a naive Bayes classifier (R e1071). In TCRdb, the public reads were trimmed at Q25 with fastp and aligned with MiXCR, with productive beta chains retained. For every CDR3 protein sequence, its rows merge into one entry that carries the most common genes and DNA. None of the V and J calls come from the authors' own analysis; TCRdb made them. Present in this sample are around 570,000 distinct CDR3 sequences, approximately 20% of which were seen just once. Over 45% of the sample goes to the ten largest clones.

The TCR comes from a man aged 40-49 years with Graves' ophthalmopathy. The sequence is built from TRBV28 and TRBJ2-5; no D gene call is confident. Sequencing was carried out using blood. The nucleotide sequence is TGTGCCAGCAGTTCGACTCCGACCTCCCCACTAAGAGAGACCCAGTACTTC. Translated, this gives CASSSTPTSPLRETQYF.